This T cell receptor (beta chain) was observed in a study of T cells in Graves' hyperthyroidism and ophthalmopathy. Overall study findings and caveats: Blood shared most expanded thyroid clonotypes above 0.001. Ophthalmopathy, as predicted by the model, came a median about six months after the prediction.

Many counts were recorded for this clonotype. The antigen is unknown. The CDR3 extends over 14 amino acids. Germline trimming cut 2 bases from V and 0 bases from J; bases unmatched to any gene: 2. Germline CDR1 is GTSNPN and CDR2 is SVGIG (reference sequence). RNA transcripts provided the source from which TCR beta CDR3 regions were amplified. RT-PCR in the first round (using the HTBI primer set) targeted the TCR CDR3. TCRdb processed the multiplex PCR reads anew with MiXCR; each CDR3 protein has one entry. The sample lists fewer than 700,000 distinct CDR3 sequences; 15% to 20% were seen once. The chain recombines TRBV30 with TRBJ2-7; 9 bases align to TRBD1. This clonotype originated in a young woman with Graves' ophthalmopathy. The sequenced material came from blood. CDR3 bases: TGTGCCTGGAGTAGGGACAGGGACTCCTACGAGCAGTACTTC. It translates to CAWSRDRDSYEQYF.